This T cell receptor (beta chain) was profiled in a study of beta chain features in type 1 diabetes. Study results and limitations: Sequencing of cDNA might inflate the share of cells that strongly express TCR.

As to this clone: What it binds is not known.

All of the isolated RNA was reverse transcribed, so expressed TCRB transcripts were sequenced. TCRdb keeps only in-frame clones here, not all; method: immunoSEQ multiplex PCR. The sample lists a few hundred thousand clones; 30% were seen once. Germline V CDR1 and CDR2: KGHSH, LQKENI. The CDR3 runs to 16 residues. With 4 bases removed from V and 4 bases from J, the gap between germline ends came to 19 bases. The gene calls are TRBV18 and TRBJ2-5; D remains unclear. Material: naive CD4+ T cells from blood. The clonotype was recovered from a man between 18 and 35 years old in good health. In DNA, the CDR3 is TGTGCCAGCTCACTTGGGAACAGTTTTGGCGTAGAGACCCAGTACTTC. As protein: CASSLGNSFGVETQYF.